The clone carrying this TCR beta chain was found a few times. Trimming pared 0 bases from V and 5 bases from J, leaving 5 bases between. Germline lookup yields CDR1 SGHNT and CDR2 YYREEE (reference sequence). The CDR3 consists of 12 residues. Both peripheral blood and punch biopsies of lesional scalp skin were obtained from patients who had alopecia areata. RNA extraction and reverse transcription yielded cDNA as sequencing template. Assay used: immunoSEQ multiplex PCR; TCRdb lists only in-frame clones, some missing. The table has about 5,700 clones, around 60% seen once. This sample was included in a study of CD8+ T cells in alopecia areata.

This TCR was recovered from a human donor with alopecia areata. V gene TRBV5-4 combines with J gene TRBJ1-1; D not certain. This sample comprised skin, obtained at week 0. In nucleotides, the CDR3 is TGTGCCAGCAGCTTGGAGCCGACTGAAGCTTTCTTT. Its translation is CASSLEPTEAFF.